This T cell receptor (beta chain) was observed in a study of T cell responses to AZD1222 COVID-19 vaccine. Trimming took 5 bases from V and 5 from J; bases not matched to a gene: 5. The CDR3 runs to 15 residues. Germline assignment: CDR1 SGHTA and CDR2 FQGTGA. Profiling relied on immunoSEQ multiplex PCR, and the TCRdb table lists in-frame clones only, not all of them. The sample lists about 66,000 clones, roughly nine tenths occurring once. This sequence was found in an adult in good health. The source material was peripheral blood, sampled on day 0 of AZD1222 vaccination. This rearrangement joins TRBV7-3 to TRBJ2-5, with 13 bases fitting TRBD2. CDR3 sequence (DNA): TGTGCCAGCAGCCAACTAGCGGGAGGGCCGGAGACCCAGTACTTC. Its protein is CASSQLAGGPETQYF.